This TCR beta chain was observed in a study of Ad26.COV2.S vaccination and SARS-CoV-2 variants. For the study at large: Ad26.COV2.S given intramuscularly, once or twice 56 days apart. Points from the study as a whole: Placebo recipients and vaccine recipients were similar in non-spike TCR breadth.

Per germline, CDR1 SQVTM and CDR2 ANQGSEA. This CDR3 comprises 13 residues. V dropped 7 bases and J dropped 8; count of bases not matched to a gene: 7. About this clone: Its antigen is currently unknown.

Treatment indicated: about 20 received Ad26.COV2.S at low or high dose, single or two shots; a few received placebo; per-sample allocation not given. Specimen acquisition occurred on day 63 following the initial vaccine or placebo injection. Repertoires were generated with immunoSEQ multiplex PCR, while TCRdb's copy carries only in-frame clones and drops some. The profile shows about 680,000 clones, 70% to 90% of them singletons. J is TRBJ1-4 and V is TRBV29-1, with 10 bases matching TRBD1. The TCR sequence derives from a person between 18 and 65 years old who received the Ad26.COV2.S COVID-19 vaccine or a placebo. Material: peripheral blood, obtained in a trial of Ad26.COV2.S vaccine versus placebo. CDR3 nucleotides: TGCAGCGCCGGGGGGACAGGGGACGAAAAACTGTTTTTT. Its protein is CSAGGTGDEKLFF.